These 30 T cell receptor beta chains came from one sample sequenced in a study of shared clonotypes between healthy human individuals. CD45RO-negative, CCR7-positively selected cells formed the naive CD8 fraction, excluding terminally differentiated effector memory CD45RA+ cells. Sequencing used immunoSEQ multiplex PCR; TCRdb keeps in-frame clones, though not all of them. This sample has about 800,000 clones, with about 96% found just once. Sample: naive CD8+ T cells sorted from blood. All receptors derive from a man aged 25-45 years in good health.

The chain combines TRBV29-1 with TRBJ2-1, with 11 positions matching TRBD2. CDR3 length: 16 amino acids. The germline V gene encodes CDR1 SQVTM and CDR2 ANQGSEA. The J segment lost 4 bases and the V segment lost 3 bases, leaving 8 bases of the junction unmatched. The DNA of the CDR3 is TGCAGCGTTGAGCCATCCACTAGCGGGAGATACAATGAGCAGTTCTTC. Translating gives CSVEPSTSGRYNEQFF.

The chain carries TRBV5-4 and TRBJ2-1, with D unclear. Trimming removed 1 base at V and 0 bases at J, with 14 bases between. Germline V gene data show CDR1 as SGHNT and CDR2 as YYREEE (reference sequence). This CDR3 is built from 17 residues. CDR3: CASSLTESVSSYNEQFF. Written as DNA, the CDR3 is TGTGCCAGCAGCTTGACGGAGAGCGTTAGCTCCTACAATGAGCAGTTCTTC.

This rearrangement joins TRBV7-6 to TRBJ1-1; 8 nucleotides line up with TRBD1. CDR1 is SGHVS and CDR2 is FNYEAQ in the germline V gene. J gave up 5 bases and V 1 base, and 12 bases lay outside the gene matches. The CDR3 covers 17 residues. In DNA, the CDR3 is TGTGCCAGCAGCTTAGAGACAGGGGTACCGAGTGGGACTGAAGCTTTCTTT. This sequence encodes CASSLETGVPSGTEAFF.

This CDR3 is CASRQGQTGGQFF. The CDR3 DNA is TGTGCCAGCAGGCAGGGGCAAACCGGAGGGCAGTTCTTC. The chain employs TRBV27 and TRBJ2-1; a weak D match, TRBD1 (6 bases). Germline CDR1 MNHEY, CDR2 SMNVEV (reference sequence). Trimming removed 6 bases from V and 12 bases from J, with 18 bases in between. The CDR3 is 13 residues long.

About this clone: Other nucleotide sequences in the sample specify the same CDR3. This rearrangement joins TRBV2 to TRBJ2-7; the D call may be TRBD1 or TRBD2 (5 bases each). This CDR3 spans 13 amino acids. Germline V gene lookup returns CDR1 SNHLY and CDR2 FYNNEI. V lost 2 bases, J lost 4 bases, and 9 bases lay in between. CDR3 in DNA: TGTGCCAGCAGTGAAAGGGGACGGTACGAGCAGTACTTC. Protein sequence: CASSERGRYEQYF.

With respect to this clone: Other nucleotide sequences in the sample specify the same CDR3. The rearrangement joins TRBV25-1 to TRBJ1-2; a possible D gene is TRBD1 (5 bases). CDR3 size: 11 residues. CDR1 and CDR2 from the germline V gene are MGHDK and SYGVNS. The V end lost 8 bases, the J end lost 9 bases, and 13 bases lay between the germline ends. The DNA for the CDR3 is TGTGCCAGCTTAGACCGGGGCAGCTACACCTTC. This sequence encodes CASLDRGSYTF.

This sequence joins TRBV27 and TRBJ1-1; D perhaps matches TRBD1 (5 bases). Trimming pared 5 bases from V and 1 base from J, leaving 14 bases between. Germline V CDR1 and CDR2: MNHEY, SMNVEV (reference sequence). The CDR3 sequence is 15 residues long. The CDR3 here is CASSHVGGSNTEAFF. DNA of the CDR3: TGTGCCAGCAGTCACGTGGGGGGTTCGAACACTGAAGCTTTCTTT.

The J gene is TRBJ1-1, the V gene TRBV18; D gene uncertain. The V gene's germline CDR1 is KGHSH and CDR2 LQKENI. The CDR3 is 14 residues long. V was shortened by 3 bases and J by 11 bases, with 19 bases between the two germline ends. CDR3 sequence: CASSPADPLAEAFF. CDR3 nucleotide sequence: TGTGCCAGCTCACCTGCGGACCCTCTTGCGGAGGCTTTCTTT.

The chain carries TRBV6-5 and TRBJ1-4, with D unresolved. Germline assignment: CDR1 MNHEY and CDR2 SVGAGI. The CDR3 is made up of 15 amino acids. V was trimmed by 6 bases and J by 4 bases, leaving 15 bases between them. The CDR3 is CASSNTPGFNEKLFF. The CDR3 nucleotides are TGTGCCAGCAGCAACACCCCGGGATTTAATGAAAAACTGTTTTTT.

The V call is TRBV5-1, the J call TRBJ2-7, with 7 positions matching TRBD1. The germline gives CDR1 SGHRS, CDR2 YFSETQ. The trim removed 5 bases at V and 3 bases at J, leaving 5 bases unmatched. The CDR3 loop spans 13 amino acids. The CDR3: CASRETGFYEQYF. The CDR3, as DNA: TGCGCCAGCAGGGAGACAGGGTTCTACGAGCAGTACTTC. Combining the CDR3 with reference TRBV5-1 and TRBJ2-7 gives the whole variable domain KAGVTQTPRYLIKTRGQQVTLSCSPISGHRSVSWYQQTPGQGLQFLFEYFSETQRNKGNFPGRFSGRQFSNSRSEMNVSTLELGDSALYLCASRETGFYEQYFGPGTRLTVT.

CDR3 loop: CASSQLSVGELFF. DNA for the CDR3: TGTGCCAGCAGCCAGCTGTCAGTCGGGGAGCTGTTTTTT. This chain uses TRBV7-6 with TRBJ2-2; D unresolved. The CDR3 has 13 amino acids. Per the germline V gene, CDR1 is SGHVS and CDR2 is FNYEAQ. V lost 5 bases, J lost 7 bases, and 11 bases lay in between.

V usage is TRBV27 and J usage is TRBJ2-7; D may be TRBD1 (5 bases). The CDR3 is 14 residues long. Trimming cost V 6 bases and J 5 bases, with 17 bases left between them. Per the germline V gene, CDR1 is MNHEY and CDR2 is SMNVEV (reference sequence). CDR3 nucleotide sequence: TGTGCCAGCAGCTACAACCAGGGCCGTGACGAGCAGTACTTC. It yields the protein CASSYNQGRDEQYF.

V and J are TRBV7-2 and TRBJ1-1, with D unresolved. V lost 6 bases to trimming and J lost 1 base, with 6 bases between them. Germline CDR1 SGHTA, CDR2 FQGNSA. This CDR3 is 12 amino acids long. The CDR3 nucleotides are TGTGCCAGCAGGAATTCGAACACTGAAGCTTTCTTT. Protein: CASRNSNTEAFF.

Concerning this clone: Possible read error: a much larger clone is one base away. This specimen includes other DNA sequences encoding the same CDR3. The chain is built from TRBV7-9 and TRBJ2-7, with D unresolved. CDR3 size: 12 residues. The V end was cut by 1 base, the J end by 4 bases, with 5 bases between. Germline lookup yields CDR1 SEHNR and CDR2 FQNEAQ (reference sequence). The CDR3 region is CASSLGSYEQYF. The CDR3 nucleotides read TGTGCCAGCAGCTTAGGGTCATACGAGCAGTACTTC.

The V call is TRBV21-1, the J call TRBJ1-2. TRBV21-1 has pseudogene status. CDR3 length equals 13 residues. CDR3 in amino acids: CASSSGGPGGYTF. The CDR3 DNA reads as TGTGCCAGCAGCAGCGGGGGGCCGGGTGGCTACACCTTC.

The chain joins TRBV6-6 to TRBJ1-1; 8 positions match TRBD1. V dropped 10 bases and J dropped 10; count of bases not matched to a gene: 8. CDR1 is MNHNY and CDR2 is SVGAGI in the germline V gene (reference sequence). The CDR3 covers 11 residues. CDR3 loop: CATRTGRGAFF. The CDR3 DNA reads TGTGCCACTAGGACAGGGAGGGGAGCTTTCTTT.

The chain combines TRBV28 with TRBJ1-5, with D unclear. Germline V CDR1 and CDR2: MDHEN, SYDVKM. This CDR3 has 13 residues. Deletions cut 4 bases from V and 11 bases from J, with 15 bases between. CDR3 amino acids: CASSSTLNRTQHF. CDR3 nucleotides: TGTGCCAGCAGTTCGACCCTTAACCGCACCCAGCATTTT.

The chain uses TRBV11-2 and TRBJ2-3; D is uncertain. The CDR3 is 12 amino acids. Deletions cut 4 bases from V and 7 bases from J, with 9 bases between. The germline CDR1 and CDR2 sequences are SGHAT and FQNNGV. CDR3 nucleotide sequence: TGTGCCAGCAGCTCAGCAGAATATACGCAGTATTTT. It yields the protein CASSSAEYTQYF.

The genes are TRBV5-4 and TRBJ2-1, with 13 bases lining up with TRBD2. J was trimmed by 9 bases and V by 1 base; bases with no gene match: 1. The length of the CDR3 is 14 residues. Germline V gene sequence: CDR1 SGHNT, CDR2 YYREEE (reference sequence). The CDR3 sequence is CASSLRTSGSEQFF. The CDR3 coding sequence is TGTGCCAGCAGCTTGCGGACTAGCGGGAGTGAGCAGTTCTTC.

This sequence joins TRBV15 and TRBJ2-5; TRBD1 agrees at 9 bases. This CDR3 has 15 residues. J gave up 4 bases and V 10 bases, and 13 bases lay outside the gene matches. The germline V gene has CDR1 LNHNV and CDR2 YYDKDF (reference sequence). CDR3 residues: CAISYRDRDSETQYF. In DNA form, the CDR3 reads TGTGCCATCTCGTACCGGGACAGGGATTCAGAGACCCAGTACTTC. Looking up the rest from reference TRBV15 and TRBJ2-5 gives the full variable domain: DAMVIQNPRYQVTQFGKPVTLSCSQTLNHNVMYWYQQKSSQAPKLLFHYYDKDFNNEADTPDNFQSRRPNTSFCFLDIRSPGLGDTAMYLCAISYRDRDSETQYFGPGTRLLVL.

The chain is built from TRBV28 and TRBJ1-1, with D possibly matching TRBD1 (6 bases). This CDR3 is built from 18 residues. Trimming shortened V by 7 bases and J by 0 bases, and 24 bases separated the two germline ends. Germline loops: CDR1 MDHEN, CDR2 SYDVKM. As DNA, the CDR3 is TGTGCCAGCACATCTAGGGGGGATCCGATTGAAATGAACACTGAAGCTTTCTTT. Translating it yields CASTSRGDPIEMNTEAFF.

V usage is TRBV10-1 and J usage is TRBJ2-1; 10 bases line up with TRBD1. The ends lost 4 bases at V and 6 bases at J; junction bases unmatched: 3. Germline CDR1 and CDR2: WNHNN and SYGVQD (reference sequence). CDR3 length equals 14 residues. CDR3 in DNA: TGCGCCAGCAGTGGAGGACAGGGGGTCAATGAGCAGTTCTTC. Translating gives CASSGGQGVNEQFF.

The rearrangement joins TRBV4-1 to TRBJ1-2, with 11 bases matching TRBD1. Germline CDR1 and CDR2: MGHRA and YSYEKL. V trimming: 4 bases; J trimming: 6 bases; junction bases outside the gene matches: 10. The CDR3 has 16 amino acids. This CDR3 is CASSRALGQGANGYTF. Written as DNA, the CDR3 is TGCGCCAGCAGCCGAGCCCTTGGACAGGGGGCCAATGGCTACACCTTC.

The chain couples TRBV6-6 to TRBJ2-2, with 7 bases identical to TRBD1. Germline CDR1 and CDR2: MNHNY and SVGAGI (reference sequence). The CDR3 has 14 amino acids. Unmatched junction bases numbered 5, after V lost 7 bases and J lost 3 bases. CDR3 sequence (DNA): TGTGCCAGCACCGACAGGGCTTACACCGGGGAGCTGTTTTTT. It codes for CASTDRAYTGELFF.

The rearrangement uses TRBV5-1 and TRBJ1-2; no reliable D call. Germline loops: CDR1 SGHRS, CDR2 YFSETQ. Trimming cost V 4 bases and J 12 bases, with 25 bases left between them. The CDR3 is 15 residues long. The chain's CDR3 is CASSRSSTLGRPNTF. DNA of the CDR3: TGCGCCAGCAGCCGCTCCTCGACGTTGGGAAGACCAAACACCTTC.

The rearrangement joins TRBV10-3 to TRBJ2-1; 9 bases align to TRBD1. Unmatched junction bases numbered 9, after V lost 0 bases and J lost 9 bases. The CDR3 runs to 16 residues. Per germline, CDR1 ENHRY and CDR2 SYGVKD. DNA of the CDR3: TGTGCCATCAGTGAGTCGACAGGGGGGGGACATCCTGAGCAGTTCTTC. It specifies CAISESTGGGHPEQFF.

The chain carries TRBV11-3 and TRBJ1-6, with a possible D match to TRBD1 (5 bases). The CDR3 is 15 residues long. Trimming left V 3 bases short and J 5 bases short, with 11 bases between. The V gene's germline CDR1 is SGHNT and CDR2 YENEEA. The CDR3 DNA reads TGTGCCAGCAGCTTCGGCCTGGGGCATAATTCACCCCTCCACTTT. This translates into CASSFGLGHNSPLHF.

The V gene is TRBV4-1, the J gene TRBJ2-1; D is possibly TRBD1 (6 bases). The germline gives CDR1 MGHRA, CDR2 YSYEKL. Trimming left V 9 bases short and J 10 bases short, with 28 bases between. The CDR3 is 16 residues long. CDR3 DNA: TGCGCCAGTGAAAAGGACAGTGCAGAGGTGGTTGGCGAGCAGTTCTTC. Its translation is CASEKDSAEVVGEQFF.

On this clone: This specimen includes other DNA sequences encoding the same CDR3. The chain recombines TRBV4-1 with TRBJ2-7, with D possibly matching TRBD1 (5 bases). CDR3 length: 15 amino acids. The germline V gene has CDR1 MGHRA and CDR2 YSYEKL. Trimming removed 1 base at V and 0 bases at J, with 10 bases between. DNA for the CDR3: TGCGCCAGCAGCCAAGTTACAGGCTACTCCTACGAGCAGTACTTC. Translating gives CASSQVTGYSYEQYF.

This clone appeared a single time. The chain is built from TRBV7-2 and TRBJ2-3; no clear D gene. There are 14 residues in the CDR3. V lost 1 base and J 1 base, leaving 6 bases between the germline ends. CDR1 and CDR2 from the germline V gene are SGHTA and FQGNSA. Here the CDR3 reads CASSLGQGTDTQYF. Written as DNA, the CDR3 is TGTGCCAGCAGCTTAGGACAAGGCACAGATACGCAGTATTTT.